This paragraph reports one TCR beta chain. What it recognizes is unknown. Doses given second, at about 4 or about 12 weeks, were pooled. This record belongs to a study of T cell responses to AZD1222 COVID-19 vaccine. Study-level points and caveats: Clonal diversity may have been underestimated in mostly white British donors. Regions left unmutated in variants are reportedly the target of nearly half of spike-specific TCRs.

With 7 bases removed from V and 8 bases from J, the gap between germline ends came to 9 bases. This CDR3 region has 11 residues. CDR1 is MNHEY and CDR2 is SMNVEV in the germline V gene (reference sequence). Here immunoSEQ multiplex PCR was the method, and the copy in TCRdb shows in-frame clones only, minus some. The sample has about 82,000 clones; 92% are singletons. The V and J genes are TRBV27 and TRBJ2-1; D tentatively reads TRBD1 or TRBD2 (5 bases each). The sequencing used peripheral blood, collected 28 days after the second AZD1222 dose. The TCR was taken from an adult who received the AZD1222 COVID-19 vaccine. The CDR3 reads CASIRGDEQFF. The CDR3, as DNA: TGTGCCAGCATCCGAGGGGATGAGCAGTTCTTC.